This T cell receptor (beta chain) originates from a study of blood T cells in healthy people across ages. This clonotype was recorded once. A second PCR of 7 to 11 cycles used a sample-barcoded 5' primer and a J-beta primer mix. A single record per CDR3 protein comes from TCRdb applying MiXCR to the 5' RACE reads. Of 1.5 million to 2 million distinct CDR3 sequences in the sample, roughly 43% were seen once. Germline V gene data show CDR1 as SQVTM and CDR2 as ANQGSEA. The CDR3 covers 13 residues. Donors gave about 10 milliliters of peripheral blood apiece. The sequencing input was blood. The J gene is TRBJ1-1, the V gene TRBV29-1; 7 bases agree with TRBD1. This receptor was obtained from a human donor in good health. The CDR3 protein is CGAAQGTNTEAFF. In nucleotides, the CDR3 is TGCGGCGCCGCACAGGGGACGAACACTGAAGCTTTCTTT. The whole variable domain, filled in from reference TRBV29-1 and TRBJ1-1, reads SAVISQKPSRDICQRGTSLTIQCQVDSQVTMMFWYRQQPGQSLTLIATANQGSEATYESGFVIDKFPISRPNLTFSTLTVSNMSPEDSSIYLCGAAQGTNTEAFFGQGTRLTVV.